Here is one T cell receptor (beta chain) with its context. CD45RO-negative CD8 cells positively selected for CCR7 made up the naive population, which excluded terminally differentiated effector memory CD45RA+ cells. This sample was included in a study of shared clonotypes between healthy human individuals. The assay was immunoSEQ multiplex PCR, and TCRdb's table has in-frame clones only and misses some. The sample lists hundreds of thousands of clones; roughly 96% were seen once. Sequencing was performed on naive CD8+ T cells sorted from blood. The receptor's source is a woman aged 25 to 39 in good health.

CDR3 DNA: TGTGCCAGCAGCACCGACAGGGATTTAACAGATACGCAGTATTTT. Its protein product is CASSTDRDLTDTQYF. The chain couples TRBV6-6 to TRBJ2-3; 7 nucleotides match TRBD1. The J segment lost 3 bases and the V segment lost 6 bases, leaving 9 bases of the junction unmatched. Germline CDR1 is MNHNY and CDR2 is SVGAGI (reference sequence). This CDR3 is 15 amino acids long.